Presented here are 23 T cell receptor beta chains from one specimen sequenced in a study of T-cell memory formation after mild COVID-19. TCRdb re-analysed the 5' RACE reads in MiXCR, keeping a single row per CDR3 protein. The sample includes more than 250,000 distinct CDR3 sequences, around 15% of them seen just once. The sequenced sample consisted of PBMCs or a T cell subset sorted from them (not recorded which). These receptors were taken from a man younger than 35 who had mild COVID-19 (a few samples of this study predate the infection). Cell type and time point are not known.

The genes are TRBV6-4 and TRBJ2-3, with a weak D call TRBD1 (5 bases). This CDR3 is built from 14 residues. The germline CDR1 and CDR2 sequences are MRHNA and SNTAGT. V was pared by 0 bases and J by 4 bases, with 8 bases between. The CDR3 is CASSDSARADTQYF. The CDR3 DNA follows: TGTGCCAGCAGTGACTCGGCCAGGGCAGATACGCAGTATTTT.

The chain couples TRBV6-5 to TRBJ1-1; possibly TRBD1 for D (5 bases). CDR1 is MNHEY, CDR2 SVGAGI, per germline. V lost 5 bases and J lost 8, with 21 bases in between. This CDR3 is 15 amino acids long. In nucleotides, the CDR3 is TGTGCCAGCAGTGCGGACTACGAGTCTAGGGGCGAAGCTTTCTTT. It yields the protein CASSADYESRGEAFF.

A few counts support this clonotype. The rearrangement joins TRBV12-3 or TRBV12-4 to TRBJ2-2, with D maybe TRBD2 (6 bases). Between the trimmed V and J ends, which lost 5 bases and 4 bases, there was a span of 17 bases. The CDR3 is made up of 16 amino acids. CDR3 DNA: TGTGCCAGCAGTCCCCGTGGAGCGGGTGTCACCGGGGAGCTGTTTTTT. This codes for CASSPRGAGVTGELFF.

This clonotype has a handful of counts. The V gene is TRBV7-2, the J gene TRBJ2-7; 10 nucleotides match TRBD2. The germline gives CDR1 SGHTA, CDR2 FQGNSA. CDR3 length: 15 residues. The V gene end was trimmed by 2 bases and the J gene end by 6 bases; junction bases not matched to a gene: 7. CDR3 in amino acids: CASSLMSGGASEQYV. The CDR3 DNA reads as TGTGCCAGCAGCTTAATGAGCGGGGGGGCCTCCGAGCAGTACGTC.

This sequence joins TRBV15 and TRBJ1-2, with D possibly matching TRBD1 (5 bases). CDR3 size: 13 residues. Germline-derived CDR1 and CDR2 are LNHNV and YYDKDF (reference sequence). Trimming took off 3 bases at V and 2 bases at J, with 7 bases between the two ends. In DNA, the CDR3 is TGTGCCACCAGCAGTCGGGACAACTATGGCTACACCTTC. This encodes CATSSRDNYGYTF.

The rearrangement joins TRBV18 to TRBJ2-3, with a possible D match to TRBD1 (6 bases). This CDR3 region has 14 residues. From germline, CDR1 is KGHSH and CDR2 LQKENI. The V end was cut by 4 bases, the J end by 10 bases, with 18 bases between. This chain's CDR3 is CASSQSVRGNAQYF. The CDR3 DNA follows: TGTGCCAGCTCACAATCCGTGAGGGGGAACGCGCAGTATTTT.

The chain employs TRBV29-1 and TRBJ2-2; D not resolved. This CDR3 has 11 residues. With 8 bases removed from V and 3 bases from J, the gap between germline ends came to 7 bases. The V gene's germline CDR1 is SQVTM and CDR2 ANQGSEA. CDR3 nucleotide sequence: TGCAGCTACAGAGACACCGGGGAGCTGTTTTTT. It encodes CSYRDTGELFF.

The CDR3 bases are TGCAGTGCTAGAGGGGTGGGTCCCGGGCAGTACGTC. Encoded protein: CSARGVGPGQYV. The chain joins TRBV20-1 to TRBJ2-7; no clear D. The CDR3 sequence is 12 residues long. Trimming took 1 base from V and 9 from J, leaving 13 bases between them. CDR1 DFQATT and CDR2 SNEGSKA come from the germline V gene (reference sequence).

This clonotype was seen more than once but under ten times. The chain joins TRBV4-3 to TRBJ2-6; possibly TRBD1 for D (5 bases). Between the trimmed V and J ends, which lost 0 bases and 4 bases, there was a span of 13 bases. The CDR3 extends over 17 amino acids. In germline, CDR1 is LGHNA, CDR2 YSLEER. CDR3 amino acids: CASSQDRGGSGANVLTF. The DNA for the CDR3 is TGCGCCAGCAGCCAAGATAGGGGCGGCTCCGGGGCCAACGTCCTGACTTTC.

V gene TRBV7-3 combines with J gene TRBJ2-2; 8 nucleotides line up with TRBD2. The V gene's germline CDR1 is SGHTA and CDR2 FQGTGA. Trimming removed 1 base from V and 0 bases from J; junction bases left unmatched: 7. This CDR3 spans 18 amino acids. The CDR3 region has the DNA TGTGCCAGCAGCTTAAATTCACGGGGGGGCCCGAACACCGGGGAGCTGTTTTTT. Its translation is CASSLNSRGGPNTGELFF.

This clonotype came up a few times. The chain recombines TRBV7-6 with TRBJ2-3; TRBD1 aligns across 10 bases. The length of the CDR3 is 17 residues. The V segment lost 4 bases and the J segment 6 bases; nucleotides outside the gene matches: 13. Germline assignment: CDR1 SGHVS and CDR2 FNYEAQ. The CDR3 bases are TGTGCCAGCAGCTCGAGGGGGACAGGGGCCCACAGGGATACGCAGTATTTT. It encodes CASSSRGTGAHRDTQYF.

This clonotype was seen more than once but under ten times. The chain recombines TRBV6-1 with TRBJ2-3; weak D call: TRBD1 (6 bases). The CDR3 is 15 amino acids. V lost 6 bases, J lost 4 bases, and 17 bases lay in between. Germline CDR1 reads MNHNS; CDR2 reads SASEGT. The CDR3 spells CASRYSRGASDTQYF. As DNA, the CDR3 is TGTGCCAGCAGGTATAGCAGGGGAGCGTCAGATACGCAGTATTTT.

The CDR3 loop is CASSPGQVVGYTF. For the CDR3, the DNA is TGTGCCAGCAGCCCCGGACAGGTCGTTGGCTACACCTTC. The gene calls are TRBV6-5 and TRBJ1-2; TRBD1 agrees at 7 bases. The CDR3 has 13 amino acids. Germline V gene lookup returns CDR1 MNHEY and CDR2 SVGAGI. The V gene end was trimmed by 6 bases and the J gene end by 7 bases; junction bases not matched to a gene: 8.

This clonotype was observed many times. This chain links TRBV7-6 with TRBJ2-1; TRBD2 agrees at 8 bases. Germline V gives CDR1 SGHVS, CDR2 FNYEAQ. The V and J ends lost 3 bases and 7 bases, in that order; junction bases with no gene match: 11. The CDR3 totals 16 residues. The CDR3 loop is CASSFRAGGRWNEQFF. The CDR3 DNA reads as TGTGCCAGCAGCTTTCGGGCGGGGGGCCGGTGGAATGAGCAGTTCTTC.

Of note for this clonotype: At one end the junction does not follow the germline gene, possibly because of a read error. This chain connects TRBV2 to TRBJ2-5; D is uncertain. Germline V gene data show CDR1 as SNHLY and CDR2 as FYNNEI. The CDR3 is 11 residues long. The CDR3 region is CASSPQAPADF. The DNA of the CDR3 is TGTGCCAGCAGTCCCCAGGCCCCGGCCGACTTC.

This clonotype was seen repeatedly, ten times or more. The rearrangement links TRBV6-6 to TRBJ1-5, with no clear D. The ends were cut back, 6 bases at V and 6 bases at J, with 21 bases in the middle. The germline V gene encodes CDR1 MNHNY and CDR2 SVGAGI (reference sequence). The CDR3 is 16 amino acids. CDR3 amino acids: CASSSRQRATIQPQHF. CDR3 nucleotide sequence: TGTGCCAGCAGCTCCCGTCAGCGGGCGACGATTCAGCCCCAGCATTTT.

The genes are TRBV7-2 and TRBJ1-6; no reliable D call. V was shortened by 1 base and J by 11 bases, with 6 bases between the two germline ends. Germline V lookup: CDR1 SGHTA, CDR2 FQGNSA. CDR3 size: 12 residues. The CDR3 here is CASSLGFTPLHF. In DNA, the CDR3 is TGTGCCAGCAGCTTAGGGTTCACACCCCTCCACTTT.

The genes are TRBV6-5 and TRBJ1-2; perhaps TRBD1 as D (5 bases). In germline, CDR1 is MNHEY, CDR2 SVGAGI. The V gene lost 6 bases and the J gene lost 7 bases, with 18 bases spanning the gap. CDR3 length: 14 amino acids. This CDR3 reads CASSPYDGTVGYTF. CDR3 DNA: TGTGCCAGCAGCCCCTATGATGGGACGGTTGGCTACACCTTC.

In its sample, this clonotype was seen a few times. The V call is TRBV6-1, the J call TRBJ2-7; D remains unclear. The ends were cut back, 3 bases at V and 2 bases at J, with 11 bases in the middle. The CDR3 sequence is 14 residues long. From germline, CDR1 is MNHNS and CDR2 SASEGT. CDR3 amino acids: CASSDPGGAYEQYF. The CDR3 DNA reads as TGTGCCAGCAGTGATCCAGGCGGAGCCTACGAGCAGTACTTC.

This chain connects TRBV18 to TRBJ2-1; D remains ambiguous. Germline values: CDR1 KGHSH, CDR2 LQKENI. The CDR3 extends over 14 amino acids. V lost 3 bases, J lost 5 bases, and 11 bases lay in between. CDR3 loop: CASSPFQENNEQFF. The CDR3 DNA reads TGTGCCAGCTCACCTTTCCAGGAGAACAATGAGCAGTTCTTC. Full variable domain (rest looked up from reference TRBV18 and TRBJ2-1): NAGVMQNPRHLVRRRGQEARLRCSPMKGHSHVYWYRQLPEEGLKFMVYLQKENIIDESGMPKERFSAEFPKEGPSILRIQQVVRGDSAAYFCASSPFQENNEQFFGPGTRLTVL.

This clonotype was detected only a few times. The chain recombines TRBV5-6 with TRBJ1-4; the D gene is possibly TRBD1 (5 bases). Germline assignment: CDR1 SGHDT and CDR2 YYEEEE. This CDR3 contains 14 residues. Trimming cost V 0 bases and J 8 bases, with 11 bases left between them. The CDR3 reads CASSLGARVEKLFF. CDR3 DNA sequence: TGTGCCAGCAGCTTGGGAGCCAGGGTGGAAAAACTGTTTTTT.

This rearrangement joins TRBV5-1 to TRBJ2-3; D gene ambiguous. Germline V lookup: CDR1 SGHRS, CDR2 YFSETQ. V lost 2 bases and J lost 0, with 7 bases in between. The CDR3 covers 14 residues. The CDR3 region is CASSFWESTDTQYF. DNA of the CDR3: TGCGCCAGCAGCTTTTGGGAAAGCACAGATACGCAGTATTTT.

There are a few counts of this clonotype. The chain joins TRBV2 to TRBJ2-5; a weak D match, TRBD1 (6 bases). The length of the CDR3 is 14 residues. Trimming cost V 4 bases and J 5 bases, with 14 bases left between them. The germline V gene has CDR1 SNHLY and CDR2 FYNNEI. The CDR3: CASSVWGQEETQYF. CDR3 in DNA: TGTGCCAGCAGTGTCTGGGGGCAGGAGGAGACCCAGTACTTC.